This T cell receptor (beta chain) is from a study of blood T cell repertoires in COVID-19. Study-level information: Nucleic acid was either cDNA or gDNA, and it came from T cells, B-cell-depleted T cells, or PBMCs.

Profiled with immunoSEQ multiplex PCR; TCRdb holds only in-frame clones, not every one. The repertoire has approximately 250,000 clones, about nine tenths of them found once; the top ten carry 1% to 1.5%. Everyone who took part was roughly 18 to 89 years old, and they came from about two dozen US areas. This CDR3 is built from 17 residues. CDR1 and CDR2 (germline): SGHTA, FQGNSA. Trimming at V came to 5 bases and at J to 6 bases, leaving 9 bases not matched to a gene. The gene calls are TRBV7-2 and TRBJ2-2, with TRBD2 identical over 13 bases. The sequencing sample was made of PBMCs or T cells enriched from blood (not recorded which). The sequence came from a woman aged 40 to 50 with acute COVID-19. The chain's CDR3 is CASSTRGLAGAAGELFF. In nucleotides, the CDR3 is TGTGCCAGCAGCACCCGAGGACTAGCGGGAGCGGCCGGGGAGCTGTTTTTT.